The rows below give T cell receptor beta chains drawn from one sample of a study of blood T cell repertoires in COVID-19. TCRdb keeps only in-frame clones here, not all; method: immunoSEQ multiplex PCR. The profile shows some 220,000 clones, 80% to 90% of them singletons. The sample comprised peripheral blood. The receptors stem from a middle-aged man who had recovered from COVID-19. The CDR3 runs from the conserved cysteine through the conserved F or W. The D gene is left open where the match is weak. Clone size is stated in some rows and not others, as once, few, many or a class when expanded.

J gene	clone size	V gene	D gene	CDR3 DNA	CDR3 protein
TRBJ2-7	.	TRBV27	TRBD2	TGTGCCAGCAGGGCCGGGACTAGCGGGCCTCGGGAGCAGTACTTC	CASRAGTSGPREQYF
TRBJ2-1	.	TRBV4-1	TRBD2	TGCGCCAGCAGCTCAGACCCTAGTTTAGCGGGTCATTCCTACAATGAGCAGTTCTTC	CASSSDPSLAGHSYNEQFF
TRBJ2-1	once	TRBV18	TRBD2	TGTGCCAGCTCGTCGGAGGTCGGGAGTTCTTCGACTAGCGGGAGGACCTACGAGCAGTTCTTC	CASSSEVGSSSTSGRTYEQFF
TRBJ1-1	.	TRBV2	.	TGTGCCAGCAGTGATGAGGGTACGAACACTGAAGCTTTCTTT	CASSDEGTNTEAFF
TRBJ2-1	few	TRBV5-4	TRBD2	TGTGCCAGCAGCTTGCCTAGCGGGAGCACGAACAATGAGCAGTTCTTC	CASSLPSGSTNNEQFF
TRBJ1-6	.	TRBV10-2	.	TGCGCCAGCAGTGAGAGGGCTACGGGAAATTCACCCCTCCACTTT	CASSERATGNSPLHF
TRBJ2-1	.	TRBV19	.	TGTGCCAGTAGTCCCTTGAGATCCTACAATGAGCAGTTCTTC	CASSPLRSYNEQFF
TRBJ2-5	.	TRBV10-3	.	TGTGCCATCAGTGAGATTGGGCGCCTCCAAGAGACCCAGTACTTC	CAISEIGRLQETQYF
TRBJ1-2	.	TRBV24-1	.	TGTGCCACCAGTGATGCACAGGAGAGTGGCTACACCTTC	CATSDAQESGYTF
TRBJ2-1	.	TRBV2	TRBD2	TGTGCCAGCACCCGGGAGCGGGGTCAGTACAATGAGCAGTTCTTC	CASTRERGQYNEQFF
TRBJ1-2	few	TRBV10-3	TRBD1	TGTGCCATCAGTTGGACAGGGGAAGGGTATGGCTACACCTTC	CAISWTGEGYGYTF
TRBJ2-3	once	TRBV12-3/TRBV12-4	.	TGTGCCAGCAGGGCGGGCACGCAGTATTTT	CASRAGTQYF
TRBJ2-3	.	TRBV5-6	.	TGTGCCAGCAGCTTAGGACAGCTAAACACAGATACGCAGTATTTT	CASSLGQLNTDTQYF
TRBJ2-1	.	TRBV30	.	TGTGCCTGGAGTGTACTTAATAATGAGCAGTTCTTC	CAWSVLNNEQFF
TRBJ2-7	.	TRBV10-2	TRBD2	TGCGCCAGCAGTGATCCTAGCGGGAGGGCCCACGAGCAGTACTTC	CASSDPSGRAHEQYF
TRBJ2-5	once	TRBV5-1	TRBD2	TGCGCCAGCAGCTTCCCCGGGGCGGGAGGGACCCAGTACTTC	CASSFPGAGGTQYF
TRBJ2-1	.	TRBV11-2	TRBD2	TGTGCCAGCAGCTTAGAGCTTGGACTAGCGGGATCCTACAATGAGCAGTTCTTC	CASSLELGLAGSYNEQFF
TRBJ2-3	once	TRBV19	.	TGTGCCAGTTCCGAACAGGGAATGAACACAGATACGCAGTATTTT	CASSEQGMNTDTQYF
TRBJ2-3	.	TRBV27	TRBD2	TGTGCCAGCAGTTTAAAGGGCGGGAGGAATACGCAGTATTTT	CASSLKGGRNTQYF
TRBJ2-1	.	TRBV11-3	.	TGTGCCAGCAGCTTAGGCGGGACCTCAAGCCTCTACAATGAGCAGTTCTTC	CASSLGGTSSLYNEQFF
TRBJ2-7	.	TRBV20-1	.	TGCAGTGCTAGTGACCCAATGGGGCTAGGGTACGAGCAGTACTTC	CSASDPMGLGYEQYF
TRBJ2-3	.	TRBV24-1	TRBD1	TGTGCCACCAGTCGCAGTGAGACAGGGGGCGCGTATACGCAGTATTTT	CATSRSETGGAYTQYF
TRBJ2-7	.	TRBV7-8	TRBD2	TGTGCCAGCAGCTTATCCCCCTGGAGCGGGAGTTCCTACGAGCAGTACTTC	CASSLSPWSGSSYEQYF
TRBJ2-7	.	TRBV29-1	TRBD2	TGCAGCGTTGCACTAGCGGGAAGCCGCTACGAGCAGTACTTC	CSVALAGSRYEQYF
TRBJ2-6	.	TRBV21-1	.	TGTGCCAGCAGCTACGTCAGGGGTGCTCCCTTCTCTGGGGCCAACGTCCTGACTTTC	CASSYVRGAPFSGANVLTF
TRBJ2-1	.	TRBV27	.	TGTGCCAGCAAGCCAGGTTCCTACAATGAGCAGTTCTTC	CASKPGSYNEQFF
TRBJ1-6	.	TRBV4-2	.	TGTGCCAGCAGCCAAGATCTGGGAGGGACCGGCTCACCCCTCCACTTT	CASSQDLGGTGSPLHF
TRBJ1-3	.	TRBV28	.	TGTGCCAGCAGTTTATCCGTCTTCTCTGGAAACACCATATATTTT	CASSLSVFSGNTIYF
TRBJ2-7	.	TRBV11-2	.	TGTGCCAGCAGCCCCGGAGAGCCCCATAATCCCTACGAGCAGTACTTC	CASSPGEPHNPYEQYF
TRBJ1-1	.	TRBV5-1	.	TGCGCCAGCAGCGAGACAGCTAACAAAATAAACACTGAAGCTTTCTTT	CASSETANKINTEAFF
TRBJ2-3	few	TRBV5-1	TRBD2	TGCGCCAGCAGCTTGTTAGCGGGGTCAGATACGCAGTATTTT	CASSLLAGSDTQYF
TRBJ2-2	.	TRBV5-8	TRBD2	TGTGCCAGCAGCCCCCCCCGCCGACTAGCGGGGAAGGACGGGGAGCTGTTTTTT	CASSPPRRLAGKDGELFF
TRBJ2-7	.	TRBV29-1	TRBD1	TGCAGCGTCAAGACAGGGGCCGGCTCCTACGAGCAGTACTTC	CSVKTGAGSYEQYF
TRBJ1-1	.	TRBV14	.	TGTGCCAGCAGCCAAGCCAGAGGATCGAACACTGAAGCTTTCTTT	CASSQARGSNTEAFF
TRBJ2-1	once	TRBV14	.	TGTGCCAGCAGCCAGTCTAGTCAGTACAATGAGCAGTTCTTC	CASSQSSQYNEQFF
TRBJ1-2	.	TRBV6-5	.	TGTGCCAGCTATACAGGGACCGCGTCTAACTATGGCTACACCTTC	CASYTGTASNYGYTF
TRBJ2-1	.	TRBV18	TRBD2	TGTGCCAGCTCTCCCCCGGGAGGTTACAATGAGCAGTTCTTC	CASSPPGGYNEQFF
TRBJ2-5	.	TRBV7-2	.	TGTGCCAGCAGCTTATATCGGGGAGAGACCCAGTACTTC	CASSLYRGETQYF
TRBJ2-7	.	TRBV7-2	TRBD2	TGTGCCAGCAGCTTAGTTGGAGCGGGGGCCGCCTACGAGCAGTACTTC	CASSLVGAGAAYEQYF
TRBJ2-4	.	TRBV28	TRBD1	TGTGCCAGCAGTATCCCCTGGGGACAGGGTTCGTCCAAAAACATTCAGTACTTC	CASSIPWGQGSSKNIQYF
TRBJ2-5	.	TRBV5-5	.	TGTGCCAGCAGCGGCCGGGGGGAGACCCAGTACTTC	CASSGRGETQYF
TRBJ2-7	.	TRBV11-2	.	TGTGCCAGCAGCTCCAACCGGGGGATCTACGAGCAGTACTTC	CASSSNRGIYEQYF
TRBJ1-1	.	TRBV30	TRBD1	TGTGCCTGGGCCGGACAGGCGAACACTGAAGCTTTCTTT	CAWAGQANTEAFF
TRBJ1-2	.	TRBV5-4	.	TGTGCCAGCAGCTTGGATGCTGGAGAGGGTACTAACTATGGCTACACCTTC	CASSLDAGEGTNYGYTF
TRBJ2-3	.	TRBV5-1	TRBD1	TGCGCCAGCAGCCCCGGGGACAGGGGGCAAGATACGCAGTATTTT	CASSPGDRGQDTQYF
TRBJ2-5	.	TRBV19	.	TGTGCCAGTAGTATGGTAGGACTACATAACCCGGCGGAGACCCAGTACTTC	CASSMVGLHNPAETQYF
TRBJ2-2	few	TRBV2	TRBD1	TGTGCCAGCTCATCGACAGGGGGTTGGACCGGGGAGCTGTTTTTT	CASSSTGGWTGELFF
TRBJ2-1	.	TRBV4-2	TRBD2	TGTGCCAGCAGCCCCCAGAGCGGGAGAAATGAGCAGTTCTTC	CASSPQSGRNEQFF
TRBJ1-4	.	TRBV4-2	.	TGTGCCAGCAGCCAAGAACTGTCAACTAATGAAAAACTGTTTTTT	CASSQELSTNEKLFF
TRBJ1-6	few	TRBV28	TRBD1	TGTGCCAGCAGTGACAGGGGCGGGTATTCACCCCTCCACTTT	CASSDRGGYSPLHF
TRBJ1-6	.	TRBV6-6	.	TGTGCCAGCAGTTACGGACAGAGGGGATCACCCCTCCACTTT	CASSYGQRGSPLHF
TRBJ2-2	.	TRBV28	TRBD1	TGTGCCAGCAGCTTGCGGACAGGGAACACCGGGGAGCTGTTTTTT	CASSLRTGNTGELFF
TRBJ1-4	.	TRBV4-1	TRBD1	TGCGCCAGCAGCCAGAGCTTGACAGGGGTGCATGAAAAACTGTTTTTT	CASSQSLTGVHEKLFF
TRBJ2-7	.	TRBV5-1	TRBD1	TGCGCCAGCAGCTTGACTACGGTCGCAGGGGGCTCCTACGAGCAGTACTTC	CASSLTTVAGGSYEQYF
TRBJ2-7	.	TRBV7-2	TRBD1	TGTGCCAGCAGCCCGGACAGGGATCTCTACGAGCAGTACTTC	CASSPDRDLYEQYF
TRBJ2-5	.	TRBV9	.	TGTGCCAGCAGCGCCCCTGGCGAGACCCAGTACTTC	CASSAPGETQYF
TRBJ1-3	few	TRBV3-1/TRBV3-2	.	TGTGCCAGCACCCCCCGACGGGGGTTACGCTCTGGAAACACCATATATTTT	CASTPRRGLRSGNTIYF
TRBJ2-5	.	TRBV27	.	TGTGCCAGCAGTTTAAAGGCAGGTGTAGAGACCCAGTACTTC	CASSLKAGVETQYF
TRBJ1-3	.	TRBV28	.	TGTGCCAGCAGTTCAGGGCCAAACACCATATATTTT	CASSSGPNTIYF